This T cell receptor (beta chain) is drawn from a study of CD8+ T cells in alopecia areata. About the study: Treated patients were dosed with oral tofacitinib, taking 5 to 10 mg twice daily.

V was pared by 5 bases and J by 5 bases, with 8 bases of the junction left unmatched. Germline values: CDR1 MNHEY, CDR2 SMNVEV (reference sequence). This CDR3 region has 15 residues. Treatment in this sample: oral pan-JAK inhibitor, 5-10 mg twice daily. Sequencing relied on a cDNA template that was reverse transcribed from extracted RNA. Sequenced by immunoSEQ multiplex PCR; TCRdb stores in-frame clones only, minus some. The sample holds 95,000 to 100,000 clones, 60% to 75% seen once. The sequence was obtained from a human donor with alopecia areata. The gene calls are TRBV27 and TRBJ2-7, with TRBD2 matching over 11 bases. The sequences come from CD8+ T cells sorted from blood, collected at week 4, from a patient treated with tofacitinib. CDR3 sequence: CASSILAGVVHEQYF. CDR3 nucleotides: TGTGCCAGCAGTATACTAGCGGGAGTGGTCCACGAGCAGTACTTC.